This T cell receptor (beta chain) was identified in a study of T cell responses to AZD1222 COVID-19 vaccine. This CDR3 region has 16 residues. V gave up 0 bases and J gave up 4 bases; unmatched junction bases: 4. CDR1 is SGHTA, CDR2 FQGNSA, per germline. Method: immunoSEQ multiplex PCR; TCRdb's copy keeps in-frame clones and lacks some. The data hold over 100,000 clones, with nearly 90% observed a single time. The source is an adult in good health. This chain uses TRBV7-2 with TRBJ2-1, with TRBD2 matching 9 bases. This material consisted of peripheral blood, taken on day 0 of MenACWY control vaccination. The CDR3 protein is CASSLAAGGQYNEQFF. The CDR3, as DNA: TGTGCCAGCAGCTTAGCAGCGGGAGGACAATACAATGAGCAGTTCTTC.